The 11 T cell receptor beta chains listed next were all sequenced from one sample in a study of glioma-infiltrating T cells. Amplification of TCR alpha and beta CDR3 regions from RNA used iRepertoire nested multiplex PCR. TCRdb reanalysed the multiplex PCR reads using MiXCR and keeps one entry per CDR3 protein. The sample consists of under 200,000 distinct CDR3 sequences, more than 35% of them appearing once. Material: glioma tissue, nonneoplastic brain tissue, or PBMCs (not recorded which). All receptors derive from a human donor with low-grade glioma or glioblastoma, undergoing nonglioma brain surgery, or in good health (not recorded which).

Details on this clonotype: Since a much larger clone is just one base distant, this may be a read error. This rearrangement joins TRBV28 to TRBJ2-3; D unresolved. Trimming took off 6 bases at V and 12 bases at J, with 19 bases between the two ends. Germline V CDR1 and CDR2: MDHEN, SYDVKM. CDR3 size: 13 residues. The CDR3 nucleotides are TGTGCCAGCAGACCCCGCCAAGTGTTTACACAGTATTTT. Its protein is CASRPRQVFTQYF.

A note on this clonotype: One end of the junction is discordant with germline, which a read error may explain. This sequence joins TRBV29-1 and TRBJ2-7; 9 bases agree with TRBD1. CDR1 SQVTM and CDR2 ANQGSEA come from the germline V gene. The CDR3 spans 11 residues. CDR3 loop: CSVVLRDRVNF. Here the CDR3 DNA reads TGCAGCGTTGTACTCCGGGACAGGGTGAACTTC.

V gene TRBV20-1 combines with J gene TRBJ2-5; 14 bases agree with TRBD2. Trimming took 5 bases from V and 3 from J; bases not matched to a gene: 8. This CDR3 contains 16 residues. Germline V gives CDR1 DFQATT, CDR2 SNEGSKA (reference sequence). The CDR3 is CSAVGLAGGLKETQYF. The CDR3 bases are TGCAGTGCTGTCGGACTAGCGGGAGGCTTGAAAGAGACCCAGTACTTC.

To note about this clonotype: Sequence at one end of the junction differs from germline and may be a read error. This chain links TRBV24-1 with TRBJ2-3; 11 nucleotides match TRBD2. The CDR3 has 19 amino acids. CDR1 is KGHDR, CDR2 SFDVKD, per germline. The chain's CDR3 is CATSDALAGGKGSTDTQYF. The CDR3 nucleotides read TGTGCCACAAGTGATGCTCTAGCGGGAGGCAAAGGAAGCACAGATACGCAGTATTTT.

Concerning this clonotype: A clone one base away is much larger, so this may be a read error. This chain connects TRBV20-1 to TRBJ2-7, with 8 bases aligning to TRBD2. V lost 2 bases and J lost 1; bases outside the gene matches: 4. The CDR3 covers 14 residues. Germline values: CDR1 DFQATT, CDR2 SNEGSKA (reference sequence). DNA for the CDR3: TGCAGTGCTAGACCGGGACTAGAGTCCTACGAGCAGTACTTC. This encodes CSARPGLESYEQYF.

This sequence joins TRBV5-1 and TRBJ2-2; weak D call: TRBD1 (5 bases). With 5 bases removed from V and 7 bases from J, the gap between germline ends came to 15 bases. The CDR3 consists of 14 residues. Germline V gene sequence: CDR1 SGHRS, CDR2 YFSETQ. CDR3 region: CASRGPASDGELFF. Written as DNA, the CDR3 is TGCGCCAGCAGGGGGCCAGCGAGCGACGGGGAGCTGTTTTTT.

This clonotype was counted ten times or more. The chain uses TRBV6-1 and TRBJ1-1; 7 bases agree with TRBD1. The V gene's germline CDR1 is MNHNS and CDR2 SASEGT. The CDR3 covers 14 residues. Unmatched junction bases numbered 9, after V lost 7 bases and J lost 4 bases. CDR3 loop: CASNVAGGSTEAFF. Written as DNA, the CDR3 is TGTGCCAGCAATGTCGCAGGGGGAAGCACTGAAGCTTTCTTT.

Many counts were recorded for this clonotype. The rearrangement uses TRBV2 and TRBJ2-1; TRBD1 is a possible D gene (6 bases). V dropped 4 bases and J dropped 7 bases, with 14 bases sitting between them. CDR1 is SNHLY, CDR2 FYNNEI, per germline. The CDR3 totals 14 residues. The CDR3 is CASSVQGIGNEQFF. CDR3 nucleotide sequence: TGTGCCAGCAGTGTCCAGGGGATCGGGAATGAGCAGTTCTTC.

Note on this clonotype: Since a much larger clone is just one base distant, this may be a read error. The CDR3 loop is CASSLLGGAVSFF. Written as DNA, the CDR3 is TGTGCCAGCAGTTTACTGGGTGGGGCAGTGTCTTTCTTT. The chain employs TRBV12-3 or TRBV12-4 and TRBJ1-1; possibly TRBD1 for D (5 bases). Trimming took 2 bases from V and 12 from J, leaving 16 bases between them. The CDR3 contains 13 residues.

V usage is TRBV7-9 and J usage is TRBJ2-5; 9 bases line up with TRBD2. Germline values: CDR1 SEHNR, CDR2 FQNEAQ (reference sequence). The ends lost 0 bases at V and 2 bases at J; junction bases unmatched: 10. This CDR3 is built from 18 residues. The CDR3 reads CASSLARLAGARQETQYF. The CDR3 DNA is TGTGCCAGCAGCTTAGCGAGGTTAGCGGGAGCGAGACAAGAGACCCAGTACTTC.

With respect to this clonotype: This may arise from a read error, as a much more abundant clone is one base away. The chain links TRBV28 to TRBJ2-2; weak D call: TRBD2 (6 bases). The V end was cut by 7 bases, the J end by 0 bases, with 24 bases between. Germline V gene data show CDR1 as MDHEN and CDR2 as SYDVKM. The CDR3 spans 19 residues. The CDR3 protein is CASIPVSGVPLANTGELFF. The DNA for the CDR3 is TGTGCCAGCATTCCCGTATCGGGAGTCCCACTGGCGAACACCGGGGAGCTGTTTTTT.